This T cell receptor (beta chain) derives from a study of blood T cell repertoires in COVID-19. Study-wide background: Sites in the United States, Italy and Spain provided acute and convalescent COVID-19 samples. PBMCs, B-cell-depleted T cells, or T cells were the source of the cDNA or gDNA that made up the material.

Source study methods: Amplified reference gene primers provided the basis for estimating nucleated cell counts. TCRdb's copy holds only in-frame clones and misses some; the assay was immunoSEQ multiplex PCR. V and J calls and clone size are copied from that table; D and trimming were computed from the DNA. The table shows 200,000 to 250,000 clones, with roughly 84% occurring only once. Deletions cut 3 bases from V and 0 bases from J, with 6 bases between. The CDR3 covers 14 residues. Germline V CDR1 and CDR2: SNHLY, FYNNEI. The sequencing input was peripheral blood. The chain has TRBV2 and TRBJ2-1; D uncertain. The TCR comes from a woman of 80 years or more with acute or convalescent COVID-19. The CDR3 spells CASSEHSSYNEQFF. As DNA, the CDR3 is TGTGCCAGCAGTGAGCACAGCTCCTACAATGAGCAGTTCTTC.